There are a few counts of the clone carrying this T cell receptor (beta chain). The sample comes from a study of CD8 T cells in Susac syndrome. There are 12 residues in the CDR3. The germline CDR1 and CDR2 sequences are MNHEY and SVGAGI. Trimming cost V 7 bases and J 4 bases, with 7 bases left between them. TCR beta sequencing was performed on blood CD8+ and CD4+ T cells. TEMRA cells were FACS-enriched, while CD8+ and CD4+ T cells were negatively isolated. The RNA, roughly 0.45 to 1 ug, was put through reverse transcription using random hexamers. The immunoSEQ assay covered 54 Vbeta and 13 Jbeta segments for CDR3. TCRdb recomputed calls from the immunoSEQ multiplex PCR reads with MiXCR, one row per CDR3 protein. In the table there are fewer than 250,000 distinct CDR3 sequences, roughly 90% of which are singletons.

This receptor was identified in a human donor with multiple sclerosis. The specimen was CD8+ T cells from PBMCs. The chain combines TRBV6-5 with TRBJ2-2, with D possibly matching TRBD1 (5 bases). CDR3 in DNA: TGTGCCAGCACCCAGGGCACCGGGGAGCTGTTTTTT. Encoded protein: CASTQGTGELFF.